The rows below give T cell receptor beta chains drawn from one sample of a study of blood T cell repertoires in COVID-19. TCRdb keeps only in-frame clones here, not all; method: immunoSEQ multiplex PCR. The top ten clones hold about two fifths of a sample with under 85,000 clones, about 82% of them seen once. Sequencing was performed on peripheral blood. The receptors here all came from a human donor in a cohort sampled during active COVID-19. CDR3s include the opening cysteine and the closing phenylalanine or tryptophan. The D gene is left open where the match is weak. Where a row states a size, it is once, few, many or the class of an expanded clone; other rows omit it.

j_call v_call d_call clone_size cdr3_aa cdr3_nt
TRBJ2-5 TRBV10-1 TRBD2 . CASSEPSGGWGMGETQYF TGCGCCAGCAGTGAACCTAGCGGGGGGTGGGGAATGGGTGAGACCCAGTACTTC
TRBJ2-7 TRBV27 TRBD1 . CASSLARGHSYEQYF TGTGCCAGCAGTTTGGCCAGGGGGCACTCCTACGAGCAGTACTTC
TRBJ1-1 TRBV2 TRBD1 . CAAKPGQGNTEAFF TGTGCCGCCAAACCCGGACAGGGGAACACTGAAGCTTTCTTT
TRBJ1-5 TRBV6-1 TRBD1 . CASSAFYKGQGQPQHF TGTGCCAGCAGTGCATTTTACAAGGGACAGGGTCAGCCCCAGCATTTT
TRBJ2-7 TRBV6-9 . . CAGPKWSYEQYF TGTGCCGGGCCCAAATGGTCCTACGAGCAGTACTTC
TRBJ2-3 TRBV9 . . CASSVPLGTDTSTDTQYF TGTGCCAGCAGCGTACCCTTGGGCACTGATACTAGCACAGATACGCAGTATTTT
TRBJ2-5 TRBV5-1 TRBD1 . CASSPGQGLRETQYF TGCGCCAGCAGCCCAGGACAGGGTTTAAGGGAGACCCAGTACTTC
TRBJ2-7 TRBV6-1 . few CASSEYSDEQYF TGTGCCAGCAGTGAATATAGCGACGAGCAGTACTTC
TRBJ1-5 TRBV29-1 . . CSVAVGRGAQPQHF TGCAGCGTTGCCGTAGGCAGAGGCGCTCAGCCCCAGCATTTT
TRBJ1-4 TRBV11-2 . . CASSSTVGARKLFF TGTGCCAGCAGCTCCACAGTAGGGGCCCGAAAACTGTTTTTT
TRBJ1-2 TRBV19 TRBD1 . CASSRTGTAYGYTF TGTGCCAGTTCTCGGACAGGGACTGCCTATGGCTACACCTTC
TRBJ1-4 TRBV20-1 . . CSASAGATNEKLFF TGCAGTGCTAGTGCGGGGGCAACTAATGAAAAACTGTTTTTT
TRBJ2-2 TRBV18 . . CASSPRLGRNTGELFF TGTGCCAGCTCACCGAGGTTAGGCCGGAACACCGGGGAGCTGTTTTTT
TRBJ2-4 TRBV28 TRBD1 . CASSLFGGGQGRSKNIQYF TGTGCCAGCAGTTTATTTGGGGGCGGACAGGGTCGATCCAAAAACATTCAGTACTTC
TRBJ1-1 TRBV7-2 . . CASSLGGGWTEAFF TGTGCCAGCAGCTTAGGGGGGGGCTGGACTGAAGCTTTCTTT
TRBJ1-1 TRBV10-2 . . CASSERQAATEAFF TGCGCCAGCAGTGAGCGACAGGCCGCCACTGAAGCTTTCTTT